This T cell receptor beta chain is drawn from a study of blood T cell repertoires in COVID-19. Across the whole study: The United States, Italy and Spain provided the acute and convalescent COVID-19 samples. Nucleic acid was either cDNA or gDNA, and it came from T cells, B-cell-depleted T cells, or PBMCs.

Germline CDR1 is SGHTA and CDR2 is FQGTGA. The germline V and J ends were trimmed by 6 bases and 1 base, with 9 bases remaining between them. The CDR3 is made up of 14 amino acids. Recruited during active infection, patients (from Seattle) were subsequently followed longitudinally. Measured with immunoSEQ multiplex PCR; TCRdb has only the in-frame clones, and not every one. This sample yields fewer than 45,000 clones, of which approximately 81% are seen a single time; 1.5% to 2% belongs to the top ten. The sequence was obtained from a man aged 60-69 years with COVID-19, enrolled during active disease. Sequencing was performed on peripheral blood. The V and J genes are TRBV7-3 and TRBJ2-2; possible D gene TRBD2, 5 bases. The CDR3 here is CASSSGRNTGELFF. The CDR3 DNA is TGTGCCAGCAGTTCGGGGAGGAACACCGGGGAGCTGTTTTTT.